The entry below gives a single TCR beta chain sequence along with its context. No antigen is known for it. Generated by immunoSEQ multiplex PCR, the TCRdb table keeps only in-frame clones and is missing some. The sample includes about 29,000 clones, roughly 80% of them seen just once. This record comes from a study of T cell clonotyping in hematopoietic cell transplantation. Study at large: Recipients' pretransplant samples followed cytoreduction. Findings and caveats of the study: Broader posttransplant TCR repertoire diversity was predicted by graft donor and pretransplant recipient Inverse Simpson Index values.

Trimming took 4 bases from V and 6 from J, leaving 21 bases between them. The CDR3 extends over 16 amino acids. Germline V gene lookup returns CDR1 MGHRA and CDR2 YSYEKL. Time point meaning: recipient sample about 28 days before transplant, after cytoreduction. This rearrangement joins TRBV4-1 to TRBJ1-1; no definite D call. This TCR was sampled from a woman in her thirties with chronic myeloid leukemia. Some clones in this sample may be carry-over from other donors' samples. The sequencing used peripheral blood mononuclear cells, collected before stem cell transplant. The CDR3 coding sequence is TGCGCCAGCAGCCCGATAAACCCGGGCGAGATAGCTGAAGCTTTCTTT. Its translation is CASSPINPGEIAEAFF.